Detailed here is one T cell receptor beta chain. What antigen it recognizes has not been identified. Nothing much larger sits one base from this clone, and base qualities are not available. This sample is drawn from a study of blood T cell repertoires in COVID-19 (dated by TCRdb to about 2020). About the study as a whole: Samples covering the acute and convalescent phases of COVID-19 were provided by collaborators in the United States, Italy and Spain. Samples came from the ongoing ImmuneRACE study (first 160 participants) plus 1,254 subjects from 6 global collaborators. The material from the prospective study consisted of cDNA or gDNA derived from T cells, B-cell-depleted T cells, or PBMCs. HLA class I and class II types, where available, came from metadata supplied by the sample provider rather than from assay-based typing. A de-identified subject ID, COVID-19 status, age in years and sex were almost always included in the sample metadata. Deeply sampled blood TCRbeta repertoires from subjects exposed to, actively infected with, or recovered from COVID-19 were included in the dataset. The repertoires were released in a freely available public database intended as a resource for research on the immune response to SARS-CoV-2. What the authors observed across the whole study: Clinical and demographic metadata were provided uncurated, with the amount varying by source and participant.

Participants in the prospective study were enrolled through a virtual design, were aged roughly 18 to 90 years, and lived in approximately 25 United States geographic areas. In the prospective study, participants were assigned to cohorts based on the clinical history participants reported in a screening survey and a study questionnaire. Recovered participants in ImmuneRACE Cohort 3 were defined by two consecutive negative NP/OP PCR tests, clearance by a healthcare professional, or resolution of symptoms. In the prospective study, whole blood, serum and a nasopharyngeal or oropharyngeal swab were collected from each participant by mobile phlebotomists. Prospective study participants could optionally give additional blood draws and questionnaires over a roughly two-month period. Prospective study blood samples were shipped either frozen or at room temperature before DNA extraction. TCRbeta CDR3 regions were amplified from genomic DNA using the immunoSEQ Assay, a bias-controlled multiplex PCR. For the original study's pipeline: Within the assay, amplification of reference gene primers was used to estimate how many nucleated cells each sample contained. Sequence reads were collapsed and filtered to measure the absolute abundance of every unique TCRbeta CDR3 rearrangement. Productive Simpson clonality was computed per sample as the square root of Simpson's diversity index over productive rearrangements. TCRdb holds this immuneACCESS table with in-frame rearrangements only. Some clones are missing; in checked studies, unresolved V genes explain under half, and the rest has no known cause. The V and J calls and the clone size are those of that table, but D and trimming were determined from the DNA. Present in this sample are fewer than 250,000 clones, roughly nine tenths of which were seen just once. 10% to 11% of the sample is held by the ten biggest clonotypes.

After removal of 0 bases from V and 8 bases from J, the junction retains 10 bases not matched to a gene. Via the germline V gene, CDR1 is SGHRS and CDR2 YFSETQ. The CDR3 contains 15 residues, cysteine and phenylalanine counted. The only DNA kept is the CDR3, 45 bases in frame from the first base. The chain is assembled from TRBV5-1 and TRBJ1-2, with 7 central nucleotides matching TRBD1. The sample comprised PBMCs or T cells enriched from blood (not recorded which). This sequence was found in a man aged 30 to 45 who had recovered from COVID-19. The DNA is TGCGCCAGCAGCTTGGAGCCCGACAGGGCTGGCGGCTACACCTTC. It specifies CASSLEPDRAGGYTF.